Below, one TCR beta chain is given with its context. This clone was found once. Its antigen target is currently unknown. It has no much larger one-base neighbor in the sample; base qualities were not kept. This sample was included in a study of PD-1 blockade in classical Hodgkin lymphoma (dated by TCRdb to about 2020). The study in broad terms: Nivolumab dosing was 3 mg/kg intravenously every 2 weeks, continuing until either disease progression or unacceptable toxicity. The study used CyTOF and TCR beta sequencing to define a peripheral blood immune signature of response to PD-1 blockade in classical Hodgkin lymphoma.

V and J are trimmed by 6 bases and 2 bases, and the gene matches miss 6 bases of the junction. There are 15 amino acids in the CDR3, from cysteine to phenylalanine inclusive. Only CDR3 DNA is held: 45 bases, read in frame from base 1. CDR1 and CDR2 were assigned from the germline V gene as MNHEY and SVGAGI. Genomic DNA was extracted with the Qiagen DNeasy kit from unsorted PBMCs and from negatively selected CD4+ and CD8+ fractions. Amplification of TCR beta CDR3 regions was done by immunoSEQ multiplex PCR with primers that anneal to V and J segments. A synthetic immune receptor repertoire was used to minimize amplification bias, and any residual bias was removed computationally once sequencing was done. For the original study's pipeline: Repertoire diversity was quantified as the Shannon entropy index using custom Python scripts. Unsorted, CD4+ and CD8+ repertoires were analyzed separately, except in combined analyses where CD4+ and CD8+ sequences were merged in silico. Clonal expansion was defined as a frequency increase of at least 2-fold after treatment compared with C1D1, and clones undetected at baseline were assigned a pseudocount of 0.5. Singleton clones were defined as clones with 0 or 1 copy at C1D1, and non-singleton clones were defined as clones with 2 or more copies. By matching protein sequences in sorted samples from the same patient, clones expanded in unsorted samples were annotated as CD4+, CD8+ or unknown. Wilcoxon tests on paired samples were used to test diversity changes from C1D1 to C4D1. TCRdb stores this immuneACCESS table with in-frame sequences only. Part of the clones is absent; in the studies checked, under half of the shortfall reflects unresolved V genes, and no reason is known for the rest. V and J calls and clone size are given by that table; D and trimming were obtained from the DNA. The sample profile shows tens of thousands of clones; more than 80% of them were found once. The ten largest make up around 8.8% of the sample.

The time point label on this specimen signifies: cycle 2 day 1 (C2D1) of nivolumab. Every trial patient had relapsed following autologous stem cell transplantation, and prior brentuximab vedotin exposure was what differed among cohorts A, B and C. The trial cohort included some 53 patients with relapsed/refractory classical Hodgkin lymphoma, and each patient had a best overall response of complete response, partial response or progressive disease. In the multi-cohort phase II CheckMate 205 trial, trial patients received single-agent nivolumab. An independent review committee assessed best overall response using the 2007 International Working Group response criteria. Trial PBMCs were obtained immediately prior to nivolumab initiation (C1D1) and on therapy at cycle 2 day 1 and cycle 4 day 1. After peripheral blood was drawn into 8 mL Vacutainer Cell Preparation Tubes, PBMCs were isolated by centrifugation and then cryopreserved.

On the study overall, not on this receptor specifically: Baseline TCR diversity was reported to be lower in newly diagnosed patients than in healthy donors and to be lower still in relapsed/refractory patients. Among trial patients, those achieving complete response had baseline diversity similar to that of newly diagnosed patients, while diversity was significantly lower in partial responders and progressors. Diversity was lower in patients who began nivolumab less than 1 year after ASCT, so these patients were left out of later analyses to avoid confounding by immune reconstitution. A significant rise by C4D1 was seen in CD4+ but not CD8+ TCR diversity (p=0.0027 vs p=0.16), with the rise being most apparent in complete responders (p=0.02). The study was limited to a single clinical trial cohort, and causes of repertoire differences, possibly disease activity or prior therapy, remained undefined.

Recombination linked TRBV6-5 to TRBJ1-4; TRBD1 aligns with 7 central bases. The sequence was obtained from a human donor with classical Hodgkin lymphoma. The input for sequencing was peripheral blood mononuclear cells (PBMCs), taken before the second cycle of nivolumab. The DNA sequence is as follows: TGTGCCAGCAGACGGCAGGGGGGGACTAATGAAAAACTGTTTTTT. Translated, it gives CASRRQGGTNEKLFF.